In this sample, the clone carrying this T cell receptor beta chain turned up many times. No antigen is known for it. The data derive from a study of CD8 T cells in ankylosing spondylitis. Germline V gene data show CDR1 as SGHRS and CDR2 as YFSETQ. With V trimmed by 4 bases and J by 2 bases, 6 bases remained unmatched. CDR3 size: 14 residues. Study-level results: Among TCR beta sequences, a motif of under ten highly homologous variants appeared characteristic of ankylosing spondylitis blood.

With molecular barcodes, quantitative 5'-RACE was used to make the TCR beta libraries. TCRdb reprocessed the 5' RACE reads with MiXCR, giving one entry per CDR3 protein. This table holds 450,000 to 550,000 distinct CDR3 sequences, 5.3% found once. The sequencing input was blood, either unsorted or a sorted T cell fraction (not recorded which). The receptor was derived from a male donor with ankylosing spondylitis. V is TRBV5-1 and J is TRBJ2-7, with 7 bases aligning to TRBD1. CDR3 sequence reads: CASSRDSITYEQYF. The CDR3 bases are TGCGCCAGCAGCCGGGACAGTATTACCTACGAGCAGTACTTC.